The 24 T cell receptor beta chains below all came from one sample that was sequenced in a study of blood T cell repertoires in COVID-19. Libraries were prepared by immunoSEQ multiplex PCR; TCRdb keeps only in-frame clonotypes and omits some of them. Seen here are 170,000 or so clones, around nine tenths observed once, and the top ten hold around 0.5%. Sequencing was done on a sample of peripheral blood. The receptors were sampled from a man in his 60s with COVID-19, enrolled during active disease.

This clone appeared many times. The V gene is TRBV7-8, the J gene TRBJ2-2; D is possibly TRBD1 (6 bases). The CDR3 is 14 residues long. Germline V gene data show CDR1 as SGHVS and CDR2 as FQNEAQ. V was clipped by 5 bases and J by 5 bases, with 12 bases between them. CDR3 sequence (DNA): TGTGCCAGCAGCGATAGGGGGAAAACCGGGGAGCTGTTTTTT. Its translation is CASSDRGKTGELFF.

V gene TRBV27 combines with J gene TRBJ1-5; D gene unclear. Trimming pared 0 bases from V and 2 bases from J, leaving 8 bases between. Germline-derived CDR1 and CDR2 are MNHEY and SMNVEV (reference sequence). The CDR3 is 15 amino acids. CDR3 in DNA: TGTGCCAGCAGTTTATCTTTCAATGGCAATCAGCCCCAGCATTTT. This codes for CASSLSFNGNQPQHF.

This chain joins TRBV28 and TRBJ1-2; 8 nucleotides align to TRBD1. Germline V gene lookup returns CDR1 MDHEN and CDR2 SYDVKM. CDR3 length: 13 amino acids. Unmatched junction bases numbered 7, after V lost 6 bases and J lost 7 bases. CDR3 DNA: TGTGCCAGCAGATCAGGGGGCTTAGGTGGCTACACCTTC. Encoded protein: CASRSGGLGGYTF.

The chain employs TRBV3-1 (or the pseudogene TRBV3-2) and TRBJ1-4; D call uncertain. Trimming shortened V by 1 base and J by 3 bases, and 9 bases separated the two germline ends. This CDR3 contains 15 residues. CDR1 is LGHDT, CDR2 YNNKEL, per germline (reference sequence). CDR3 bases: TGTGCCAGCAGCCAAGCTGTACAGTCTAATGAAAAACTGTTTTTT. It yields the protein CASSQAVQSNEKLFF.

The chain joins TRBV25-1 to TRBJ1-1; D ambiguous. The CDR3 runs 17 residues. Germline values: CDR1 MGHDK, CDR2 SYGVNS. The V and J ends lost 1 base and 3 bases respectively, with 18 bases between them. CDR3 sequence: CASSEFRHTLGDTEAFF. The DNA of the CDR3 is TGTGCCAGCAGTGAATTCAGACACACCCTGGGCGACACTGAAGCTTTCTTT.

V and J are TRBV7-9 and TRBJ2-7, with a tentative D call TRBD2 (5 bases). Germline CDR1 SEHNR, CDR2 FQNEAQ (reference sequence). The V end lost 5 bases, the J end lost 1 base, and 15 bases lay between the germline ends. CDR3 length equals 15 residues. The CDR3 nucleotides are TGTGCCAGCAGCCCCGGGATGGGGTTATCCTACGAGCAGTACTTC. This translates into CASSPGMGLSYEQYF.

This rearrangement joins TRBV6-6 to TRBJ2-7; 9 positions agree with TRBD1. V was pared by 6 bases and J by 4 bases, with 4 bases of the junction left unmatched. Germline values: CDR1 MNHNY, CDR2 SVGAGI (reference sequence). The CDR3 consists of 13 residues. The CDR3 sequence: CASRGQGLYEQYF. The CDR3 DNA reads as TGTGCCAGCAGAGGACAGGGGTTGTACGAGCAGTACTTC.

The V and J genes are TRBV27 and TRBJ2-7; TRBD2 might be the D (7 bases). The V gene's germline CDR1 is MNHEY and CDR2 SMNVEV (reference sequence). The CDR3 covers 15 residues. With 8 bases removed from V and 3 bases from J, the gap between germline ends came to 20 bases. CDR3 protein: CASALISGGLYEQYF. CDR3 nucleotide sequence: TGTGCCAGCGCGCTCATTTCCGGGGGGCTCTACGAGCAGTACTTC.

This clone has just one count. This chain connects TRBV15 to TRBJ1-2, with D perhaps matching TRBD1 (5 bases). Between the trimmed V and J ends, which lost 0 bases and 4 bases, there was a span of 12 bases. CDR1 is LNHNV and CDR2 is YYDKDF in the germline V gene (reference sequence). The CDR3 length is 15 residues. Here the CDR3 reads CATSREAGGGYGYTF. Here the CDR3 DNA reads TGTGCCACCAGCAGAGAAGCCGGGGGAGGCTATGGCTACACCTTC.

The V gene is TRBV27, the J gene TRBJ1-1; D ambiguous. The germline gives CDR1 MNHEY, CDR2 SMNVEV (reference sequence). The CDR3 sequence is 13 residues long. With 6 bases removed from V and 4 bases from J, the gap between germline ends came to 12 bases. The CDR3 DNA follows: TGTGCCAGCAGCCTACAGTTGCTCACTGAAGCTTTCTTT. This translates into CASSLQLLTEAFF.

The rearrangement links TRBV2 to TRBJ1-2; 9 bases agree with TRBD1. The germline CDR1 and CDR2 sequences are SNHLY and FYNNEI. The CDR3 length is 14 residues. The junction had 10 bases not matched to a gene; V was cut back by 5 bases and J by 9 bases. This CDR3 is CASSTDRGRSSYTF. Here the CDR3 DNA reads TGTGCCAGCAGTACGGACAGGGGTCGGAGTAGCTACACCTTC. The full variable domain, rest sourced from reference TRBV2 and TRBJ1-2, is EPEVTQTPSHQVTQMGQEVILRCVPISNHLYFYWYRQILGQKVEFLVSFYNNEISEKSEIFDDQFSVERPDGSNFTLKIRSTKLEDSAMYFCASSTDRGRSSYTFGSGTRLTVV.

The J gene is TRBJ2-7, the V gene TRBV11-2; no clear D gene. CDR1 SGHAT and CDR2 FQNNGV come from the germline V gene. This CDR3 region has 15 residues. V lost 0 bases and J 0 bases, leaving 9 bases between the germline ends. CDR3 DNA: TGTGCCAGCAGCTTAGACAGCAGGTACTCCTACGAGCAGTACTTC. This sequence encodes CASSLDSRYSYEQYF.

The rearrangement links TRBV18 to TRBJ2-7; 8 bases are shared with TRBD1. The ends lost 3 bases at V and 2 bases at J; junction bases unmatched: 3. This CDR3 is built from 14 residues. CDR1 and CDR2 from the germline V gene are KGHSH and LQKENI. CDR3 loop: CASSPAQGAYEQYF. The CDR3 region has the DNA TGTGCCAGCTCACCCGCACAGGGGGCCTACGAGCAGTACTTC.

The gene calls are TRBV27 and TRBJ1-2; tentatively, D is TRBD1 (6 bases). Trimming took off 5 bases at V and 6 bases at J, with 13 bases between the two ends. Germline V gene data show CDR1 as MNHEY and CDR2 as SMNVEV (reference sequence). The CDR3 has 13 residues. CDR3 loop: CASSARGGNGYTF. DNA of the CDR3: TGTGCCAGCAGTGCGAGGGGGGGGAATGGCTACACCTTC.

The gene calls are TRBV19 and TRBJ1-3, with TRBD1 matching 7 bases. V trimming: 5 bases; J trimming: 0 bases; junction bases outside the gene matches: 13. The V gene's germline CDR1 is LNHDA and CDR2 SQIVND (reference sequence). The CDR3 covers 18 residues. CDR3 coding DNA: TGTGCCAGTAGTGGAGGGACAGCTCTGACTTCCTCTGGAAACACCATATATTTT. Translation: CASSGGTALTSSGNTIYF.

The CDR3 sequence is CASSLSGLVGELFF. CDR3 in DNA: TGTGCCAGCAGCTTATCAGGGTTGGTCGGGGAGCTGTTTTTT. The gene calls are TRBV7-3 and TRBJ2-2; maybe TRBD1 (5 bases). The CDR3 length is 14 residues. Per the germline V gene, CDR1 is SGHTA and CDR2 is FQGTGA. V was clipped by 2 bases and J by 7 bases, with 11 bases between them. Looking up the rest from reference TRBV7-3 and TRBJ2-2 gives the full variable domain: GAGVSQTPSNKVTEKGKYVELRCDPISGHTALYWYRQSLGQGPEFLIYFQGTGAADDSGLPNDRFFAVRPEGSVSTLKIQRTERGDSAVYLCASSLSGLVGELFFGEGSRLTVL.

The CDR3 sequence: CASSYPGAGANVLTF. DNA for the CDR3: TGTGCCAGCAGTTACCCAGGGGCTGGGGCCAACGTCCTGACTTTC. The chain combines TRBV6-5 with TRBJ2-6, with D maybe TRBD1 (6 bases). The length of the CDR3 is 15 residues. Per germline, CDR1 MNHEY and CDR2 SVGAGI. Trimming left V 2 bases short and J 2 bases short, with 7 bases between.

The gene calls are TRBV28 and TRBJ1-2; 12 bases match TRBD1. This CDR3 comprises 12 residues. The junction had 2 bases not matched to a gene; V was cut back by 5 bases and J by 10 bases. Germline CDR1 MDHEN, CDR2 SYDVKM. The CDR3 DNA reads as TGTGCCAGCAGTCAGGGACAGGGGGCCTACACCTTC. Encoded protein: CASSQGQGAYTF.

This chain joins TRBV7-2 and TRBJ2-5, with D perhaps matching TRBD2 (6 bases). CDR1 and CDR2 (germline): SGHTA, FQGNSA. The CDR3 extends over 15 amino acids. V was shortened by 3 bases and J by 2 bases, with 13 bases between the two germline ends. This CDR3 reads CASSLFQGGQETQYF. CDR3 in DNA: TGTGCCAGCAGCTTGTTTCAGGGAGGACAAGAGACCCAGTACTTC.

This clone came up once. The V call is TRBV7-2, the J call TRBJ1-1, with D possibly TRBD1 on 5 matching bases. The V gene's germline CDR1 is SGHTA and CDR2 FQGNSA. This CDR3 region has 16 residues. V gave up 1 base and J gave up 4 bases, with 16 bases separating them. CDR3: CASSLGWAGKATEAFF. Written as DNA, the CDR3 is TGTGCCAGCAGCTTAGGTTGGGCAGGGAAGGCCACTGAAGCTTTCTTT.

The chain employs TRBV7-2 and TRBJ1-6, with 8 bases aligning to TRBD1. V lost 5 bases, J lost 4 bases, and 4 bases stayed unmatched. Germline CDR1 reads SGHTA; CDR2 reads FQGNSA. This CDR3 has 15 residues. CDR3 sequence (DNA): TGTGCCAGCAGCCCTCGACAGGGGTATAATTCACCCCTCCACTTT. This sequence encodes CASSPRQGYNSPLHF.

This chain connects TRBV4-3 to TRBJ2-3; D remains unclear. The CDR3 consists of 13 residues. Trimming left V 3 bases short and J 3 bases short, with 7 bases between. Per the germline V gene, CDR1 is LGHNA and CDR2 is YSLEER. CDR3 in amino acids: CASSHKSTDTQYF. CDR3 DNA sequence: TGCGCCAGCAGCCATAAATCGACAGATACGCAGTATTTT.

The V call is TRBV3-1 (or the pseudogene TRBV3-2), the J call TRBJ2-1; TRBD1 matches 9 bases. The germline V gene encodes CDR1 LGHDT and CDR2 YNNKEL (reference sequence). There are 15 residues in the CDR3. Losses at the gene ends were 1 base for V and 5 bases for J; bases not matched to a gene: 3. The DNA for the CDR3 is TGTGCCAGCAGCCAAGCCGGGACAGGGAACAATGAGCAGTTCTTC. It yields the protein CASSQAGTGNNEQFF.

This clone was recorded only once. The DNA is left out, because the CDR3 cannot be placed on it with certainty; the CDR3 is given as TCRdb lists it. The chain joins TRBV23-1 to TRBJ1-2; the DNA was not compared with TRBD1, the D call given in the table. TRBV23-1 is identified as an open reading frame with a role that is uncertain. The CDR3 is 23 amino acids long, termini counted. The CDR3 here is CASSQSGQRANYGYTFVPEAYTF.